This T cell receptor beta chain appears in the sequencing data of a study of T cells in Graves' hyperthyroidism and ophthalmopathy. Ten or more counts support this clonotype. TCR beta CDR3 region amplification was performed from RNA transcripts. First-round RT-PCR with HTBI primers amplified the TCR CDR3 region. TCRdb itself ran the multiplex PCR reads through MiXCR, one entry per CDR3 protein. The sample has 350,000 to 450,000 distinct CDR3 sequences; about 18% are singletons. Germline-derived CDR1 and CDR2 are DFQATT and SNEGSKA (reference sequence). The CDR3 spans 13 residues. Trimming pared 4 bases from V and 8 bases from J, leaving 15 bases between.

The sequenced material came from blood. This rearrangement joins TRBV20-1 to TRBJ2-4; maybe TRBD2 (6 bases). This clonotype was obtained from a woman aged 25 to 39 with Graves' hyperthyroidism that later progressed to Graves' ophthalmopathy. CDR3 coding DNA: TGCAGTGCTATTCCCGGGAGAGGGGACATTCAGTACTTC. It specifies CSAIPGRGDIQYF.